The T cell receptor beta chain described here comes from a study of breast tumors, draining lymph nodes, adjacent tissues. Findings and caveats of the study: Tumor TCR diversity was below lymph nodes but above nontumor tissue.

The lymph nodes were axillary draining lymph nodes from breast cancer patients. TCRdb reprocessed the multiplex PCR reads with MiXCR, giving one entry per CDR3 protein. The sample shows some 130,000 distinct CDR3 sequences, 20% to 25% of them seen only once. The table lists this clonotype with a few counts. Its specificity is not known. The CDR3 consists of 15 residues. With 5 bases removed from V and 0 bases from J, the gap between germline ends came to 14 bases. Germline loops: CDR1 GTSNPN, CDR2 SVGIG (reference sequence). Sequenced input: axillary lymph node tissue. J is TRBJ1-3 and V is TRBV30; no firm D call. This receptor was taken from a female donor with breast cancer. Some clones in this sample may be carry-over from other donors' samples. The CDR3 here is CAWAPRLVSGNTIYF. The CDR3 region has the DNA TGTGCCTGGGCGCCACGACTGGTCTCTGGAAACACCATATATTTT.